Below, 25 T cell receptor beta chains from the same sample are listed, as sequenced in a study of blood T cells in healthy people across ages. Sample-barcoded 5' priming and a J-beta primer mix drove a second PCR of roughly 6 to 12 cycles. TCRdb re-called the 5' RACE reads through MiXCR, storing one row per CDR3 protein. The sample yields some 890,000 distinct CDR3 sequences, almost 30% seen once. This same sample was also taken into another study, of T cells of mothers and their children.

The sequenced material came from blood. The receptor set was obtained from a woman aged 40 to 49 in good health.

Worth noting for this clonotype: Possible read error: a much larger clone is one base away. This rearrangement joins TRBV7-3 to TRBJ2-1; either TRBD1 or TRBD2 may supply D (6 bases each). The CDR3 is 14 amino acids. Germline lookup yields CDR1 SGHTA and CDR2 FQGTGA. V gave up 2 bases and J gave up 10 bases, with 15 bases separating them. The CDR3 protein is CASSLSPGADEQFF. In DNA, the CDR3 is TGTGCCAGCAGCTTATCCCCGGGGGCTGACGAGCAGTTCTTC.

This clonotype was found once. The V call is TRBV7-2, the J call TRBJ2-1; D perhaps matches TRBD2 (6 bases). CDR3 length: 12 amino acids. V was cut by 1 base and J by 12 bases, with 10 bases left in between. Looked up from germline, CDR1 is SGHTA and CDR2 is FQGNSA. CDR3 sequence: CASSLVGTPQFF. CDR3 nucleotides: TGTGCCAGCAGCTTAGTTGGGACTCCGCAGTTCTTC. The variable domain in full, with the rest retrieved from reference TRBV7-2 and TRBJ2-1, is GAGVSQSPSNKVTEKGKDVELRCDPISGHTALYWYRQSLGQGLEFLIYFQGNSAPDKSGLPSDRFSAERTGGSVSTLTIQRTQQEDSAVYLCASSLVGTPQFFGPGTRLTVL.

This clonotype was found many times. The V gene is TRBV10-3, the J gene TRBJ2-7; D not resolved. The CDR3 length is 13 residues. V was clipped by 2 bases and J by 6 bases, with 11 bases between them. CDR1 and CDR2 (germline): ENHRY, SYGVKD. CDR3 protein: CAISEEEDGEQYF. CDR3 in DNA: TGTGCCATCAGTGAGGAGGAAGATGGCGAGCAGTACTTC.

This chain's CDR3 is CASRKGASNYGYTF. The CDR3 DNA is TGTGCCAGCAGAAAAGGGGCGTCGAACTATGGCTACACCTTC. This sequence joins TRBV7-2 and TRBJ1-2, with D possibly matching TRBD1 (5 bases). The CDR3 contains 14 residues. In germline, CDR1 is SGHTA, CDR2 FQGNSA. V lost 6 bases to trimming and J lost 2 bases, with 13 bases between them.

This rearrangement joins TRBV6-6 to TRBJ2-2; D possibly corresponds to TRBD2 (6 bases). Trimming removed 7 bases at V and 6 bases at J, with 12 bases between. The CDR3 is made up of 13 amino acids. Per germline, CDR1 MNHNY and CDR2 SVGAGI (reference sequence). CDR3 sequence reads: CASNIGEAGELFF. In DNA form, the CDR3 reads TGTGCCAGCAACATAGGGGAGGCCGGGGAGCTGTTTTTT.

This clonotype was counted a few times. Possible read error: a much larger clone is one base away. The J gene is TRBJ2-7, the V gene TRBV12-3 or TRBV12-4, with D uncertain. The CDR3 sequence is 11 residues long. CDR3 region: CAGSSCHEQYF. CDR3 bases: TGTGCCGGCAGCTCCTGTCACGAGCAGTACTTC.

The rearrangement links TRBV6-5 to TRBJ1-5, with a possible D match to TRBD1 (6 bases). Germline V gene data show CDR1 as MNHEY and CDR2 as SVGAGI. The length of the CDR3 is 15 residues. The V and J ends lost 7 bases and 0 bases respectively, with 13 bases between them. CDR3 in DNA: TGTGCCAGCACCCGTGGGGGCTATAGCAATCAGCCCCAGCATTTT. Translation gives CASTRGGYSNQPQHF.

On this clonotype itself: A much larger clone sits a single nucleotide away, making a read error possible. This chain links TRBV6-6 with TRBJ2-2; D assignment may be TRBD1 or TRBD2 (5 bases each). CDR1 is MNHNY, CDR2 SVGAGI, per germline (reference sequence). The CDR3 has 16 residues. CDR3 sequence reads: CASSLPGTVNTGERFF. The CDR3 coding sequence is TGTGCCAGCAGTCTTCCTGGGACGGTGAACACCGGGGAGCGGTTTTTT.

This clonotype was observed many times. The V call is TRBV5-1, the J call TRBJ2-7, with TRBD2 matching 12 bases. The CDR3 runs to 15 residues. The V and J ends lost 2 bases and 7 bases, in that order; junction bases with no gene match: 7. Per the germline V gene, CDR1 is SGHRS and CDR2 is YFSETQ. CDR3 DNA sequence: TGCGCCAGCAGCTTTGGACTAGCGGGGACGGGTGAGCAGTACTTC. Protein sequence: CASSFGLAGTGEQYF.

This clonotype showed up many times. The V call is TRBV7-3, the J call TRBJ1-6; D is ambiguous. The germline CDR1 and CDR2 sequences are SGHTA and FQGTGA. Trimming shortened V by 0 bases and J by 5 bases, and 2 bases separated the two germline ends. The CDR3 totals 13 residues. The CDR3 DNA follows: TGTGCCAGCAGCTTAACGGATAATTCACCCCTCCACTTT. Residues: CASSLTDNSPLHF.

This rearrangement joins TRBV9 to TRBJ1-6; D gene uncertain. The CDR3 has 14 residues. The germline CDR1 and CDR2 sequences are SGDLS and YYNGEE. Trimming took 1 base from V and 7 from J, leaving 9 bases between them. The CDR3 nucleotides are TGTGCCAGCAGCGTAAAGGGAGAGAATTCACCCCTCCACTTT. It codes for CASSVKGENSPLHF.

This clonotype was detected many times. CDR3 nucleotides: TGTGCCAGCAGCTCCCCTGGGGGATCTTACGAGCAGTACTTC. This gives the protein CASSSPGGSYEQYF. V gene TRBV7-9 combines with J gene TRBJ2-7; D might be TRBD1 or TRBD2, each matching 5 bases. The CDR3 runs 14 residues. The germline CDR1 and CDR2 sequences are SEHNR and FQNEAQ (reference sequence). Trimming took off 4 bases at V and 4 bases at J, with 14 bases between the two ends.

This clonotype was detected many times. The gene calls are TRBV12-3 or TRBV12-4 and TRBJ2-7, with D tentatively TRBD2 (6 bases). Trimming left V 2 bases short and J 7 bases short, with 15 bases between. The CDR3 sequence is 14 residues long. The CDR3 protein is CASSLLARAGEQYF. CDR3 DNA: TGTGCCAGCAGTTTATTAGCCAGGGCGGGGGAGCAGTACTTC.

This clonotype was counted between two and nine times. Without the conserved terminal phenylalanine or tryptophan, this CDR3 likely stems from a read error. The CDR3 sequence is CSVGVTVGDYTS. The DNA of the CDR3 is TGCAGCGTTGGGGTGACCGTAGGCGACTACACCTCC. V usage is TRBV29-1 and J usage is TRBJ1-2; D is unresolved. V was pared by 4 bases and J by 10 bases, with 16 bases between. Germline values: CDR1 SQVTM, CDR2 ANQGSEA. The CDR3 is 12 amino acids.

This clonotype was observed a few times. The V and J genes are TRBV5-5 and TRBJ1-4; D gene unclear. Germline lookup yields CDR1 SGHKS and CDR2 YYEKEE (reference sequence). Trimming removed 0 bases at V and 4 bases at J, with 10 bases between. This CDR3 has 15 residues. CDR3 protein: CASSLDVMVNEKLFF. DNA of the CDR3: TGTGCCAGCAGCTTGGACGTCATGGTTAATGAAAAACTGTTTTTT.

This chain connects TRBV7-2 to TRBJ2-7; TRBD2 matches at 14 bases. Germline V lookup: CDR1 SGHTA, CDR2 FQGNSA. The CDR3 is made up of 17 amino acids. V lost 5 bases to trimming and J lost 6 bases; unmatched junction nucleotides: 12. The CDR3 region has the DNA TGTGCCAGCAGCCTCCGGACTAGCGGGGGGCCCCAGGGCGAGCAGTACTTC. The encoded protein is CASSLRTSGGPQGEQYF. The variable domain in full, completed from reference TRBV7-2 and TRBJ2-7, reads GAGVSQSPSNKVTEKGKDVELRCDPISGHTALYWYRQSLGQGLEFLIYFQGNSAPDKSGLPSDRFSAERTGGSVSTLTIQRTQQEDSAVYLCASSLRTSGGPQGEQYFGPGTRLTVT.

This clonotype was detected a few times. The J gene is TRBJ2-3, the V gene TRBV10-3, with 8 bases that match TRBD1. Germline-derived CDR1 and CDR2 are ENHRY and SYGVKD. Trimming took 6 bases from V and 3 from J; bases not matched to a gene: 5. The CDR3 is made up of 14 amino acids. Here the CDR3 reads CAIRPGQETDTQYF. CDR3 nucleotide sequence: TGTGCCATCAGACCGGGACAGGAGACAGATACGCAGTATTTT.

For this clonotype: A much larger clone differs by one base, so this may be a read error. The rearrangement joins TRBV10-3 to TRBJ2-5, with 9 bases lining up with TRBD1. Looked up from germline, CDR1 is ENHRY and CDR2 is SYGVKD. This CDR3 is built from 16 residues. Germline trimming cut 2 bases from V and 3 bases from J; bases unmatched to any gene: 7. The CDR3 DNA sequence: TGTGCCATCAGTGAGAGGGGGGACAGGGTGGAAGAGACCCAGTACTTC. Protein: CAISERGDRVEETQYF.

A few counts support this clonotype. The chain combines TRBV20-1 with TRBJ1-4; D uncertain. Germline V CDR1 and CDR2: DFQATT, SNEGSKA (reference sequence). The V end lost 4 bases, the J end lost 4 bases, and 16 bases lay between the germline ends. The CDR3 has 15 amino acids. DNA of the CDR3: TGCAGTGCTATAGCTCCGGTCCCTAGTAATGAAAAACTGTTTTTT. Its translation: CSAIAPVPSNEKLFF.

This clonotype showed up just a few times. The CDR3 reads CASSLYKYTDTQYF. CDR3 bases: TGTGCCAGCAGCTTATATAAGTACACAGATACGCAGTATTTT. The gene calls are TRBV7-9 and TRBJ2-3; D ambiguous. Trimming cost V 2 bases and J 2 bases, with 8 bases left between them. This CDR3 has 14 residues. The germline V gene encodes CDR1 SEHNR and CDR2 FQNEAQ (reference sequence).

Remarks on this clonotype: This may come from a read error, since a much larger clone is one base off. The chain links TRBV12-3 or TRBV12-4 to TRBJ1-6, with D possibly TRBD1 on 6 matching bases. This CDR3 spans 14 amino acids. Trimming cost V 7 bases and J 6 bases, with 13 bases left between them. CDR3 nucleotide sequence: TGTGCCAGCACCCGAACAGGGATTAATTCACCCCTCCACTTT. Protein sequence: CASTRTGINSPLHF.

The chain recombines TRBV19 with TRBJ2-1; possibly TRBD1 for D (6 bases). The V end was cut by 1 base, the J end by 6 bases, with 16 bases between. Germline lookup yields CDR1 LNHDA and CDR2 SQIVND (reference sequence). CDR3 size: 16 residues. In DNA, the CDR3 is TGTGCCAGTAGTATAGGAGGGACAACTTGGGGCAATGAGCAGTTCTTC. Protein product: CASSIGGTTWGNEQFF.

This clonotype showed up just a few times. The genes are TRBV30 and TRBJ2-1; D might be TRBD2 (6 bases). Trimming cost V 3 bases and J 9 bases, with 24 bases left between them. Germline V gives CDR1 GTSNPN, CDR2 SVGIG (reference sequence). The CDR3 sequence is 16 residues long. In DNA form, the CDR3 reads TGTGCCTGGAGACCCCCGGTGGTAGCGGTTGGTTTTGAGCAGTTCTTC. The encoded protein is CAWRPPVVAVGFEQFF.

This chain connects TRBV11-2 to TRBJ1-2; the D gene is possibly TRBD1 (5 bases). The CDR3 has 13 amino acids. Trimming pared 2 bases from V and 4 bases from J, leaving 8 bases between. The germline CDR1 and CDR2 sequences are SGHAT and FQNNGV. The chain's CDR3 is CASSLPTAYGYTF. For the CDR3, the DNA is TGTGCCAGCAGCTTACCGACAGCCTATGGCTACACCTTC.

V gene TRBV3-1 combines with J gene TRBJ2-7, with D unclear. V was cut by 6 bases and J by 3 bases, with 9 bases left in between. This CDR3 is built from 12 residues. CDR1 and CDR2 (germline): LGHDT, YNNKEL (reference sequence). As DNA, the CDR3 is TGTGCCAGCAGTAACCAGGTCTACGAGCAGTACTTC. Translation: CASSNQVYEQYF.